Each of the 27 T cell receptor beta chains below was sequenced from the same sample in a study of blood T cell repertoires in COVID-19. Sequencing was performed with immunoSEQ multiplex PCR; in TCRdb, only in-frame clones are kept and a portion is missing. The table lists approximately 280,000 clones, about 89% of them singletons. Sequenced sample: PBMCs or T cells enriched from blood (not recorded which). These receptors were obtained from a woman under 30 who had recovered from COVID-19.

The table lists this clone with a few counts. This sample includes further DNA sequences coding for the same CDR3. The gene calls are TRBV28 and TRBJ2-7, with TRBD2 as a possible D gene (6 bases). The length of the CDR3 is 14 residues. V shed 6 bases and J shed 3 bases, with 15 bases lying between them. CDR1 is MDHEN, CDR2 SYDVKM, per germline. This CDR3 reads CASRPAGLLYEQYF. The CDR3 DNA reads as TGTGCCAGCAGACCCGCGGGACTCCTCTACGAGCAGTACTTC.

This chain joins TRBV3-1 (or the pseudogene TRBV3-2) and TRBJ1-2; D is ambiguous. Per the germline V gene, CDR1 is LGHDT and CDR2 is YNNKEL (reference sequence). The CDR3 spans 14 residues. V dropped 1 base and J dropped 4 bases, with 10 bases sitting between them. For the CDR3, the DNA is TGTGCCAGCAGCCAAGTGAGCGGCAGCTATGGCTACACCTTC. Translated: CASSQVSGSYGYTF.

This chain joins TRBV29-1 and TRBJ2-3; 10 positions agree with TRBD2. The CDR3 runs to 14 residues. The J segment lost 3 bases and the V segment lost 6 bases, leaving 6 bases of the junction unmatched. Germline CDR1 reads SQVTM; CDR2 reads ANQGSEA. CDR3 sequence (DNA): TGCAGCGTGCCCCTTAGCGGGAGGACAGATACGCAGTATTTT. Protein: CSVPLSGRTDTQYF.

This CDR3 is CASSPRDSYYEQYF. CDR3 nucleotide sequence: TGCGCCAGCAGCCCGAGGGACAGCTACTACGAGCAGTACTTC. The chain links TRBV5-1 to TRBJ2-7; 7 bases align to TRBD1. This CDR3 has 14 residues. The V gene's germline CDR1 is SGHRS and CDR2 YFSETQ. Trimming at V came to 4 bases and at J to 3 bases, leaving 7 bases not matched to a gene. Drawing the rest from reference TRBV5-1 and TRBJ2-7, the complete variable domain is KAGVTQTPRYLIKTRGQQVTLSCSPISGHRSVSWYQQTPGQGLQFLFEYFSETQRNKGNFPGRFSGRQFSNSRSEMNVSTLELGDSALYLCASSPRDSYYEQYFGPGTRLTVT.

This clone has just a few counts. The chain employs TRBV9 and TRBJ2-2, with 10 bases that match TRBD2. Per germline, CDR1 SGDLS and CDR2 YYNGEE. The CDR3 contains 19 residues. The V segment lost 1 base and the J segment 3 bases; nucleotides outside the gene matches: 12. The CDR3 loop is CASSVFQASGGLDTGELFF. The CDR3 DNA is TGTGCCAGCAGCGTATTCCAGGCTAGCGGGGGCCTCGACACCGGGGAGCTGTTTTTT.

V gene TRBV28 combines with J gene TRBJ1-5, with D possibly being TRBD1 (5 bases). The CDR3 has 14 amino acids. CDR1 is MDHEN, CDR2 SYDVKM, per germline. The V and J ends lost 5 bases and 7 bases respectively, with 15 bases between them. This CDR3 reads CASSSRALSQPQHF. In DNA form, the CDR3 reads TGTGCCAGCAGTAGCAGGGCATTAAGCCAGCCCCAGCATTTT.

This clone was recorded only once. The V gene is TRBV5-1, the J gene TRBJ2-3; 9 bases are shared with TRBD2. CDR3 size: 18 residues. CDR1 and CDR2 from the germline V gene are SGHRS and YFSETQ. J lost 3 bases, V lost 0 bases, and 11 bases had no gene match. CDR3 bases: TGCGCCAGCAGCTTGGGGTTAGCGGGAGTTTCTCGTACAGATACGCAGTATTTT. Translating it yields CASSLGLAGVSRTDTQYF.

The rearrangement uses TRBV3-1 (or the pseudogene TRBV3-2) and TRBJ1-5; the D is unclear. This CDR3 spans 15 amino acids. With 0 bases removed from V and 6 bases from J, the gap between germline ends came to 12 bases. Germline CDR1 is LGHDT and CDR2 is YNNKEL (reference sequence). The DNA for the CDR3 is TGTGCCAGCAGCCAAGATCTTACGGGAGGTCAGCCCCAGCATTTT. Its translation is CASSQDLTGGQPQHF.

The V and J genes are TRBV6-5 and TRBJ1-5, with no clear D. V lost 7 bases and J 3 bases, leaving 10 bases between the germline ends. The CDR3 length is 13 residues. Germline lookup yields CDR1 MNHEY and CDR2 SVGAGI. CDR3 amino acids: CASNGLVNQPQHF. The CDR3 DNA is TGTGCCAGCAACGGGTTGGTCAATCAGCCCCAGCATTTT.

This clone was counted between two and nine times. J is TRBJ1-1 and V is TRBV10-3; no reliable D call. The germline V gene has CDR1 ENHRY and CDR2 SYGVKD. The CDR3 sequence is 16 residues long. Trimming removed 3 bases at V and 0 bases at J, with 14 bases between. The CDR3 is CAISDQRGVMNTEAFF. In DNA, the CDR3 is TGTGCCATCAGTGACCAACGTGGAGTCATGAACACTGAAGCTTTCTTT.

This chain connects TRBV5-6 to TRBJ2-7; 7 nucleotides align to TRBD1. CDR1 and CDR2 from the germline V gene are SGHDT and YYEEEE. The V segment lost 4 bases and the J segment 2 bases; nucleotides outside the gene matches: 6. The CDR3 runs 14 residues. The CDR3 DNA reads as TGTGCCAGCAGCCGACAGGGACAGACCTACGAGCAGTACTTC. This encodes CASSRQGQTYEQYF.

V and J are TRBV11-2 and TRBJ2-5; the match to TRBD1 covers 7 bases. Germline V gene lookup returns CDR1 SGHAT and CDR2 FQNNGV. This CDR3 comprises 15 residues. Losses at the gene ends were 5 bases for V and 4 bases for J; bases not matched to a gene: 10. The CDR3 DNA is TGTGCCAGCAGCGCCGACAGGGTGGTTGGAGAGACCCAGTACTTC. Its protein product is CASSADRVVGETQYF.

This rearrangement joins TRBV7-9 to TRBJ2-2; D perhaps matches TRBD1 (6 bases). V lost 5 bases and J 4 bases, leaving 20 bases between the germline ends. The CDR3 length is 17 residues. CDR1 and CDR2 (germline): SEHNR, FQNEAQ (reference sequence). CDR3 amino acids: CASSPTGGFIPTGELFF. The CDR3 DNA reads TGTGCCAGCAGCCCGACAGGTGGATTTATCCCCACCGGGGAGCTGTTTTTT.

This chain connects TRBV6-5 to TRBJ1-2, with D maybe TRBD1 (5 bases). The CDR3 is 14 residues long. Germline lookup yields CDR1 MNHEY and CDR2 SVGAGI. The V and J ends lost 0 bases and 1 base respectively, with 6 bases between them. The CDR3: CASSYSQGNYGYTF. The CDR3 DNA follows: TGTGCCAGCAGTTACTCCCAGGGTAACTATGGCTACACCTTC.

The chain combines TRBV9 with TRBJ1-1; D perhaps matches TRBD1 (6 bases). Germline lookup yields CDR1 SGDLS and CDR2 YYNGEE. The CDR3 is 15 amino acids. The V end lost 3 bases, the J end lost 6 bases, and 18 bases lay between the germline ends. The CDR3: CASSAGDNLGPEAFF. Here the CDR3 DNA reads TGTGCCAGCAGCGCCGGGGACAACCTGGGCCCTGAAGCTTTCTTT.

This clone was detected only a few times. The chain couples TRBV5-5 to TRBJ2-7, with a weak D call TRBD2 (7 bases). Trimming cost V 4 bases and J 3 bases, with 14 bases left between them. Germline CDR1 SGHKS, CDR2 YYEKEE (reference sequence). The CDR3 contains 14 residues. CDR3 bases: TGTGCCAGCAGCCCAGGGGAGGGCATCTACGAGCAGTACTTC. Translated, it gives CASSPGEGIYEQYF.

The chain joins TRBV5-5 to TRBJ1-2; no reliable D call. The CDR3 length is 13 residues. V was shortened by 1 base and J by 3 bases, with 7 bases between the two germline ends. Germline assignment: CDR1 SGHKS and CDR2 YYEKEE (reference sequence). CDR3 sequence: CASSLLGDYGYTF. The CDR3, as DNA: TGTGCCAGCAGCTTGCTCGGTGACTATGGCTACACCTTC.

The chain employs TRBV5-1 and TRBJ1-1, with D tentatively TRBD1 (5 bases). V was shortened by 0 bases and J by 4 bases, with 10 bases between the two germline ends. The CDR3 has 14 residues. The germline V gene encodes CDR1 SGHRS and CDR2 YFSETQ. In nucleotides, the CDR3 is TGCGCCAGCAGCTTGGGGGTAGGGGCCACTGAAGCTTTCTTT. It encodes CASSLGVGATEAFF.

The V and J genes are TRBV6-5 and TRBJ2-5; 10 bases line up with TRBD2. CDR1 MNHEY and CDR2 SVGAGI come from the germline V gene. V shed 0 bases and J 5 bases; nucleotides not matched to a gene: 6. The CDR3 covers 16 residues. The CDR3 protein is CASSYSAGGPGETQYF. CDR3 DNA sequence: TGTGCCAGCAGTTACTCAGCGGGAGGGCCAGGGGAGACCCAGTACTTC.

The chain has TRBV5-1 and TRBJ1-3, with TRBD1 as a possible D gene (6 bases). This CDR3 comprises 16 residues. With 1 base removed from V and 2 bases from J, the gap between germline ends came to 13 bases. Germline V gene sequence: CDR1 SGHRS, CDR2 YFSETQ. DNA of the CDR3: TGCGCCAGCAGCTTGTATACAGGGAGAGCTGGAAACACCATATATTTT. Protein sequence: CASSLYTGRAGNTIYF.

The chain has TRBV30 and TRBJ1-1; D is possibly TRBD1 (5 bases). Trimming took 4 bases from V and 3 from J, leaving 9 bases between them. CDR3 length: 12 residues. Per the germline V gene, CDR1 is GTSNPN and CDR2 is SVGIG (reference sequence). The CDR3 DNA is TGTGCCTGGAATGGAGGGGACACTGAAGCTTTCTTT. Protein sequence: CAWNGGDTEAFF.

This chain connects TRBV9 to TRBJ2-7; perhaps TRBD1 as D (5 bases). The CDR3 sequence is 15 residues long. The V and J ends lost 2 bases and 0 bases respectively, with 12 bases between them. Per germline, CDR1 SGDLS and CDR2 YYNGEE. The CDR3 reads CASSVGYTGSYEQYF. The CDR3, as DNA: TGTGCCAGCAGCGTCGGATATACAGGCTCCTACGAGCAGTACTTC.

This clone was counted a single time. The gene calls are TRBV2 and TRBJ1-2; TRBD1 matches 9 bases. The CDR3 runs to 16 residues. V lost 6 bases and J lost 3; bases outside the gene matches: 11. Germline V CDR1 and CDR2: SNHLY, FYNNEI. This CDR3 reads CASRKTTGDRDYGYTF. The CDR3 DNA is TGTGCCAGCAGGAAAACAACAGGGGACAGGGACTATGGCTACACCTTC.

The gene calls are TRBV5-5 and TRBJ1-2; 9 nucleotides line up with TRBD1. Germline-derived CDR1 and CDR2 are SGHKS and YYEKEE (reference sequence). J gave up 8 bases and V 3 bases, and 8 bases lay outside the gene matches. The length of the CDR3 is 14 residues. The CDR3 DNA follows: TGTGCCAGCAGCTCACGTAGGACAGGGGACGGCTACACCTTC. It is translated as CASSSRRTGDGYTF.

V and J are TRBV21-1 and TRBJ2-1; no check of the table's D call, TRBD2, against the DNA was made. TRBV21-1 is listed as a pseudogene. The CDR3 is 19 amino acids. For the CDR3, the DNA is TGTGCCAGCAGCAAAGTTGGGTTATCGGGGGGGGCCCAAGTCGATGAGCAGTTCTTC. It encodes CASSKVGLSGGAQVDEQFF.

This rearrangement joins TRBV19 to TRBJ2-5; D may be TRBD2 (6 bases). The length of the CDR3 is 15 residues. Germline values: CDR1 LNHDA, CDR2 SQIVND (reference sequence). V lost 5 bases and J lost 1, with 14 bases in between. The CDR3 is CASSHPRGAQETQYF. CDR3 nucleotide sequence: TGTGCCAGTAGTCACCCCCGCGGGGCCCAAGAGACCCAGTACTTC.

The rearrangement uses TRBV12-5 and TRBJ1-1; D might be TRBD1 (6 bases). Germline V lookup: CDR1 LGHNT, CDR2 FRNRAP. The length of the CDR3 is 13 residues. Trimming cost V 5 bases and J 0 bases, with 7 bases left between them. The CDR3 DNA reads TGTGCTAGTGGTAGGACAGTGAACACTGAAGCTTTCTTT. It is translated as CASGRTVNTEAFF.